Listed below are T cell receptor beta chains from one sample, sequenced in a study of cytomegalovirus exposure and HLA in healthy donors. TCRdb's table, derived via immunoSEQ multiplex PCR, lists solely in-frame clones and lacks some. The sample consists of a few hundred thousand clones, 80% to 85% of them appearing once. The sequenced sample consisted of PBMCs. The source of these receptors is a woman in her fifties or sixties in good health and CMV-seropositive. Each CDR3 is given with its conserved first and last residue. A D gene is named only where the DNA matches it firmly. A row's size may be missing; if present it is once, few, many or a size class.

length | J | size | D | V | DNA | CDR3
11 | TRBJ1-2 | . | TRBD1 | TRBV2 | TGTGCCAGCATCTTAGACAGGGGATACACCTTC | CASILDRGYTF
14 | TRBJ2-7 | . | TRBD1 | TRBV5-4 | TGTGCCAGCAGCCCGAGGGACAGGGACTACGAGCAGTACTTC | CASSPRDRDYEQYF
11 | TRBJ2-1 | . | . | TRBV5-1 | TGCGCCAGCAGCTTGTCGTATGAGCAGTTCTTC | CASSLSYEQFF
14 | TRBJ2-7 | once | TRBD2 | TRBV28 | TGTGCCACCCAAATTAGCGGGAGTCTCTACGAGCAGTACTTC | CATQISGSLYEQYF
12 | TRBJ1-3 | few | . | TRBV15 | TGTGCCACCAGCAGGGACAGAAACACCATATATTTT | CATSRDRNTIYF
13 | TRBJ2-3 | few | . | TRBV19 | TGTGCCAGTACGGCCGCAGGGGTAGATACGCAGTATTTT | CASTAAGVDTQYF
15 | TRBJ2-2 | . | TRBD2 | TRBV6-5 | TGTGCCAGCAGTCTTAGCGGGAGAAGCACCGGGGAGCTGTTTTTT | CASSLSGRSTGELFF
14 | TRBJ1-5 | . | TRBD1 | TRBV5-6 | TGTGCCAGCACCCACGGGACAGGTAATCAGCCCCAGCATTTT | CASTHGTGNQPQHF
15 | TRBJ2-6 | . | . | TRBV25-1 | TGTGCCAGCAGTGAATCCTCCTCTGGGGCCAACGTCCTGACTTTC | CASSESSSGANVLTF
13 | TRBJ2-1 | . | . | TRBV30 | TGTGCCTGGAGTGCGAGACTAGAAAGTGAGCAGTTCTTC | CAWSARLESEQFF